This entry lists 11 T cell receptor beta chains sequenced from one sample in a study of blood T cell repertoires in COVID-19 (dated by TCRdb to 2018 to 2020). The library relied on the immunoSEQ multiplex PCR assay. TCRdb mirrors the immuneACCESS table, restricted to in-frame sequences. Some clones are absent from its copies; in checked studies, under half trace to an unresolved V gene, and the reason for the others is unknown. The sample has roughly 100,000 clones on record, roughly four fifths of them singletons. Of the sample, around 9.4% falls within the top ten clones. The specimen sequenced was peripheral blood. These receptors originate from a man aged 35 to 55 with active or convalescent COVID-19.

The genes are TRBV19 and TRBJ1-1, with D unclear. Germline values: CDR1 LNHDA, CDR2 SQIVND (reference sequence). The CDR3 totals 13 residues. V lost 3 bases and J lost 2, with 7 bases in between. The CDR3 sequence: CASSIQENTEAFF. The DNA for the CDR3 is TGTGCCAGTAGTATCCAGGAAAACACTGAAGCTTTCTTT.

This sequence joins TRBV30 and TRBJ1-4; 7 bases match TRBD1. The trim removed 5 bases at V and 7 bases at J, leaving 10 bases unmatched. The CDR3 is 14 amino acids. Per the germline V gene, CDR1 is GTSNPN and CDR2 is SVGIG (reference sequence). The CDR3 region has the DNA TGTGCCTGGGAGAGGGCAGGGGGTGCTGAAAAACTGTTTTTT. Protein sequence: CAWERAGGAEKLFF.

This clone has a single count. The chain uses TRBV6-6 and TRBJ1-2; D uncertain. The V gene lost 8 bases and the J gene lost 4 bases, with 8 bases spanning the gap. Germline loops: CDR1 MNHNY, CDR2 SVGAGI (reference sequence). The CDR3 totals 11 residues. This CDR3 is CASRQTYGYTF. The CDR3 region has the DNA TGTGCCAGCCGACAAACCTATGGCTACACCTTC.

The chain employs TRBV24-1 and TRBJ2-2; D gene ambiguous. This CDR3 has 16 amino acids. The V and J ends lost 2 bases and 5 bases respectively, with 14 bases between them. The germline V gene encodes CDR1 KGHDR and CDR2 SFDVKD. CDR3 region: CATSDSSLSGTGELFF. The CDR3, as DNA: TGTGCCACCAGTGATTCCTCTTTATCCGGGACCGGGGAGCTGTTTTTT.

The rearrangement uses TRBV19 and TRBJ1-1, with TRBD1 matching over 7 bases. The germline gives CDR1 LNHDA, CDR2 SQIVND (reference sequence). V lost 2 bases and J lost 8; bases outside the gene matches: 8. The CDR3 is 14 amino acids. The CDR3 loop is CASSITGVNGEAFF. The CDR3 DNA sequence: TGTGCCAGTAGTATAACAGGGGTAAACGGCGAAGCTTTCTTT.

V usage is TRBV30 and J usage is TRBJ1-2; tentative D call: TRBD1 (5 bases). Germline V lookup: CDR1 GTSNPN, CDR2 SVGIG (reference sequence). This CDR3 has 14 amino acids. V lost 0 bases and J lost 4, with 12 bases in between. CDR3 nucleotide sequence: TGTGCCTGGAGTGTATCGTGGACATTCTATGGCTACACCTTC. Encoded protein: CAWSVSWTFYGYTF.

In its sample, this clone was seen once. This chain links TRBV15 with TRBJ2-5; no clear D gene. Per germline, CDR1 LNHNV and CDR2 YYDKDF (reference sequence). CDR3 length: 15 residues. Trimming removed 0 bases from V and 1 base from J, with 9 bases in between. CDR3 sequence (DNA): TGTGCCACCAGCAGAGATCCAAACAGCCAAGAGACCCAGTACTTC. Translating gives CATSRDPNSQETQYF.

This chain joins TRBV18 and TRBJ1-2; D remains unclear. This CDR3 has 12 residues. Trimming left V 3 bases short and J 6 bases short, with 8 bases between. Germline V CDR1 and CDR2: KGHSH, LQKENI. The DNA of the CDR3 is TGTGCCAGCTCACCTACCGGGGATGGCTACACCTTC. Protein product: CASSPTGDGYTF.

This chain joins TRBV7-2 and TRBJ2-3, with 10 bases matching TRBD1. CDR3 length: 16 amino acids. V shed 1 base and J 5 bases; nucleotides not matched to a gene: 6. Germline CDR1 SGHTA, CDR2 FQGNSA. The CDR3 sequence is CASSLGTDRGLDTQYF. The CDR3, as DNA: TGTGCCAGCAGCTTAGGAACCGACAGGGGGCTAGATACGCAGTATTTT.

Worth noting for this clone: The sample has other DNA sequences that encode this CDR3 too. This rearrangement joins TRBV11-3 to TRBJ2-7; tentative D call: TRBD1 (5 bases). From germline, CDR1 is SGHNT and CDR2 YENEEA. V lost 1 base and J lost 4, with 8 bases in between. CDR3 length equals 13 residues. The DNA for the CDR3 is TGTGCCAGCAGCTTAGGACAGATTTACGAGCAGTACTTC. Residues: CASSLGQIYEQYF.

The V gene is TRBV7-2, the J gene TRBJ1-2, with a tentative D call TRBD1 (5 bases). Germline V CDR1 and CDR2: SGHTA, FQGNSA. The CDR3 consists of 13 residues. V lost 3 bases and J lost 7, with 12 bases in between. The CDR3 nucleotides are TGTGCCAGCAGCTTCGTTCCGGGGGTTGGCTACACCTTC. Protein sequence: CASSFVPGVGYTF.